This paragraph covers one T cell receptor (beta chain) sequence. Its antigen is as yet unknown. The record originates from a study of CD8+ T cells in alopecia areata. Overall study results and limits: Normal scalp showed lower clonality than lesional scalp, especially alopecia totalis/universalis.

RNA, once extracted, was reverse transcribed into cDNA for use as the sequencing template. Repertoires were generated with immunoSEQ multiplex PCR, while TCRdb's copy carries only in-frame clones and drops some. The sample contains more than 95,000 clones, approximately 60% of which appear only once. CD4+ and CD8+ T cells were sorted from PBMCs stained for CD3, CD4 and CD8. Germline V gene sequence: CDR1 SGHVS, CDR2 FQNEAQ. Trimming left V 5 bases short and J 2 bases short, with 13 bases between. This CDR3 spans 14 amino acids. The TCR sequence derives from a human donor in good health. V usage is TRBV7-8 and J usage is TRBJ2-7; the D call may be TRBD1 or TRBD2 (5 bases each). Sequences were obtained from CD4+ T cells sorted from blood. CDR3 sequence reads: CASSHRDGTYEQYF. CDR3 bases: TGTGCCAGCAGCCACCGGGACGGGACCTACGAGCAGTACTTC.